A single sample is the source of the 8 T cell receptor beta chains below, sequenced in a study of T cell responses to AZD1222 COVID-19 vaccine. Profiling relied on immunoSEQ multiplex PCR, and the TCRdb table lists in-frame clones only, not all of them. Here the sample spans 90,000 to 120,000 clones, under 95% being singletons. Specimen: peripheral blood, collected 28 days after the second AZD1222 dose. The receptors originated from an adult who received the AZD1222 COVID-19 vaccine.

The chain uses TRBV2 and TRBJ2-5; the D is unclear. Germline-derived CDR1 and CDR2 are SNHLY and FYNNEI. V was trimmed by 6 bases and J by 1 base, leaving 3 bases between them. CDR3 size: 11 residues. The CDR3 nucleotides read TGTGCCAGCAGACTCCAAGAGACCCAGTACTTC. It yields the protein CASRLQETQYF. The full variable domain, in which reference TRBV2 and TRBJ2-5 provide the parts outside the CDR3, is EPEVTQTPSHQVTQMGQEVILRCVPISNHLYFYWYRQILGQKVEFLVSFYNNEISEKSEIFDDQFSVERPDGSNFTLKIRSTKLEDSAMYFCASRLQETQYFGPGTRLLVL.

This clone was seen a handful of times. This rearrangement joins TRBV2 to TRBJ1-1; D not certain. The CDR3 sequence is 14 residues long. Germline CDR1 is SNHLY and CDR2 is FYNNEI. Trimming took off 7 bases at V and 1 base at J, with 13 bases between the two ends. The CDR3 protein is CASTTTTGNTEAFF. DNA for the CDR3: TGTGCCAGCACTACTACGACGGGGAACACTGAAGCTTTCTTT.

The V call is TRBV2, the J call TRBJ2-7, with 9 bases identical to TRBD1. After removal of 8 bases from V and 11 bases from J, the junction contained 10 bases not matched to a gene. Per the germline V gene, CDR1 is SNHLY and CDR2 is FYNNEI. The CDR3 runs 12 residues. CDR3 protein: CASSPGQGKEYF. The CDR3 DNA is TGTGCCAGCTCACCTGGACAGGGGAAAGAGTACTTC.

The DNA for the CDR3 is TGTGCCAGCCAGGGGGGGACAGGGCGCACCGGGGAGCTGTTTTTT. Its protein product is CASQGGTGRTGELFF. V and J are TRBV2 and TRBJ2-2; 9 nucleotides match TRBD1. CDR1 is SNHLY and CDR2 is FYNNEI in the germline V gene. V trimming: 8 bases; J trimming: 4 bases; junction bases outside the gene matches: 8. The CDR3 runs to 15 residues.

This clone was observed once. The V and J genes are TRBV27 and TRBJ2-1, with 10 positions matching TRBD2. CDR3 length equals 15 residues. Germline CDR1 and CDR2: MNHEY and SMNVEV (reference sequence). V lost 7 bases to trimming and J lost 9 bases; unmatched junction nucleotides: 12. The CDR3 reads CASTFSGGANFEQFF. The CDR3 nucleotides read TGTGCCAGCACCTTCAGCGGGGGGGCGAATTTTGAGCAGTTCTTC.

This chain's CDR3 is CASSMAGGGNYGYTF. The CDR3 DNA is TGTGCCAGTAGTATGGCAGGGGGGGGCAACTATGGCTACACCTTC. The V call is TRBV19, the J call TRBJ1-2, with TRBD1 matching over 7 bases. From germline, CDR1 is LNHDA and CDR2 SQIVND (reference sequence). The CDR3 spans 15 residues. V lost 3 bases, J lost 2 bases, and 6 bases stayed unmatched. The whole variable domain, remainder taken from reference TRBV19 and TRBJ1-2, is DGGITQSPKYLFRKEGQNVTLSCEQNLNHDAMYWYRQDPGQGLRLIYYSQIVNDFQKGDIAEGYSVSREKKESFPLTVTSAQKNPTAFYLCASSMAGGGNYGYTFGSGTRLTVV.

The chain uses TRBV18 and TRBJ1-4; no reliable D call. Germline CDR1 and CDR2: KGHSH and LQKENI. The ends were cut back, 6 bases at V and 8 bases at J, with 13 bases in the middle. This CDR3 comprises 13 residues. CDR3 coding DNA: TGTGCCAGCTCCCTCCGTGAAGCGGAAAAACTGTTTTTT. Translated: CASSLREAEKLFF.

The chain carries TRBV29-1 and TRBJ2-1, with 10 bases identical to TRBD2. The V and J ends lost 4 bases and 4 bases, in that order; junction bases with no gene match: 4. Germline V CDR1 and CDR2: SQVTM, ANQGSEA. The CDR3 spans 14 residues. The CDR3 DNA reads TGCAGCGTTGTAAGGACTAGCGGTTACAATGAGCAGTTCTTC. This translates into CSVVRTSGYNEQFF.